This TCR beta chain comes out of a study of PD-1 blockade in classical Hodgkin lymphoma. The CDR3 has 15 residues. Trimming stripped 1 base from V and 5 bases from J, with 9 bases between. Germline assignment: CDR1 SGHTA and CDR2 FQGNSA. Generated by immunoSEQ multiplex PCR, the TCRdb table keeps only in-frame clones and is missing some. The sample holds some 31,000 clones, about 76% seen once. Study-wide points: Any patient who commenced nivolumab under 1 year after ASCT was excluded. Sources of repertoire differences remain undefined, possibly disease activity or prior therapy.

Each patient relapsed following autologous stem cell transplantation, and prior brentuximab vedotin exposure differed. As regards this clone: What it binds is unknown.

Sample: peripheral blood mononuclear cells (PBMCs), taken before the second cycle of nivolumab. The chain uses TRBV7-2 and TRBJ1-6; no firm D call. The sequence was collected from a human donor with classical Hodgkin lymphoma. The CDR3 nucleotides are TGTGCCAGCAGCTTAGAGGTTGCCGATAATTCACCCCTCCACTTT. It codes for CASSLEVADNSPLHF.